A selection of T cell receptor beta chains follows, all from one sample in a study of T cells in Graves' hyperthyroidism and ophthalmopathy. TCRdb passed the multiplex PCR reads through MiXCR, listing each CDR3 protein once. The top ten clones hold 40% of a sample with about 380,000 distinct CDR3 sequences, roughly 20% of them seen once. The sequencing sample was made of blood. The source of these receptors is a man aged 18 to 29 with Graves' ophthalmopathy. The CDR3 runs from the conserved cysteine through the conserved F or W. The order of the fields is V gene, J gene, CDR3 protein.

>TRBV5-1|TRBJ2-3
CASSLAIGYYTDTQYF
>TRBV7-6|TRBJ1-5
CASSFDLGGQPQHF
>TRBV14|TRBJ2-5
CASSQLGYGETQYF
>TRBV6-1|TRBJ2-5
CASSTSDRGETQYF
>TRBV29-1|TRBJ2-7
CSVAGGGAYEQYF
>TRBV20-1|TRBJ1-2
CSARDVDRGEGYTF
>TRBV6-2/TRBV6-3|TRBJ2-4
CASSPDVLAKNIQYF
>TRBV13|TRBJ1-3
CASSPRGRGNTIYF
>TRBV5-6|TRBJ2-5
CASSLASGGHQETQYF
>TRBV7-2|TRBJ1-5
CASSLRGTSNQPQHF
>TRBV6-1|TRBJ2-7
CASSPRGIRDGPYEQYF
>TRBV9|TRBJ1-2
CASSASGPFYGYTF
>TRBV6-2/TRBV6-3|TRBJ1-1
CASRERSSNTEAFF
>TRBV5-8|TRBJ1-2
CASSARQGANYGYTF
>TRBV6-1|TRBJ2-1
CASSEVGGDEQFF
>TRBV6-1|TRBJ1-5
CASREFRQGWILQPQHF
>TRBV29-1|TRBJ2-1
CSVGYYEQFF
>TRBV10-3|TRBJ2-1
CAISEPGNNEQFF
>TRBV2|-
CASKRGRAGGLQFF
>TRBV7-9|TRBJ2-3
CASSPDRVKDTQYF
>TRBV6-1|TRBJ1-1
CASRKTGGTWLVAFF
>TRBV5-1|TRBJ2-6
CASSFSDSGANVLTF
>TRBV19|TRBJ2-5
CASSLAGGPQYF
>TRBV5-5|TRBJ1-1
CASGLDKNTEAFF
>TRBV11-2|TRBJ1-1
CASSEPGGTEAFF
>TRBV11-2|TRBJ2-1
CASSLDVGFDEQFF
>TRBV10-3|TRBJ1-6
CAIRELLTSPLHF
>TRBV19|TRBJ1-2
CASRHNYGYTF
>TRBV4-2|TRBJ2-5
CASSQVTGNQETQYF